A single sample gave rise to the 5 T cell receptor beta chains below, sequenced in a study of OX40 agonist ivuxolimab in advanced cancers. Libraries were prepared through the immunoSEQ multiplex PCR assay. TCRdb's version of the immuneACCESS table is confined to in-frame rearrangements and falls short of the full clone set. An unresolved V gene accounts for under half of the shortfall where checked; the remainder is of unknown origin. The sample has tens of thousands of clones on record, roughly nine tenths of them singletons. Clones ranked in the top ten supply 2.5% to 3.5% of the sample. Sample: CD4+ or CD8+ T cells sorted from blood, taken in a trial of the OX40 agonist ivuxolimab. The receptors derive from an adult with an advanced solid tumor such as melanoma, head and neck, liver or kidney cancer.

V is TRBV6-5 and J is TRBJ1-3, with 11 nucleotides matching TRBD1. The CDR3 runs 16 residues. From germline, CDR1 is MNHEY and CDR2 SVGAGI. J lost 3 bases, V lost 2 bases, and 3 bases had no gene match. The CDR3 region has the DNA TGTGCCAGCAGTTACCCCGGGACAGGGGGTGGAAACACCATATATTTT. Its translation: CASSYPGTGGGNTIYF.

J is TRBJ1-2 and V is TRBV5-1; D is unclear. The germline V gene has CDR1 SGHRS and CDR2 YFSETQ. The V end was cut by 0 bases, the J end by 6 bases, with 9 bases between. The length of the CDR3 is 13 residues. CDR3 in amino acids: CASSLGVGNGYTF. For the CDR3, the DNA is TGCGCCAGCAGCTTGGGAGTCGGGAATGGCTACACCTTC.

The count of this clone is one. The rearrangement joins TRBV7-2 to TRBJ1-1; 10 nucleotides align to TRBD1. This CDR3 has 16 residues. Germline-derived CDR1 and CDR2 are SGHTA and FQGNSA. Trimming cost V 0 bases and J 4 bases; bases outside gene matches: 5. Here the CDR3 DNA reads TGTGCCAGCAGCTTAGCCCGACAGGGGGCGACCACTGAAGCTTTCTTT. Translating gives CASSLARQGATTEAFF.

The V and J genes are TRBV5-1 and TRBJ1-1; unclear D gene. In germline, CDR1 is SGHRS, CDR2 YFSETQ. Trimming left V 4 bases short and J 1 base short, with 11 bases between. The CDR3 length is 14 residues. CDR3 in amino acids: CASSASRGNTEAFF. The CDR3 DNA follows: TGCGCCAGCAGCGCCTCCAGAGGGAACACTGAAGCTTTCTTT.

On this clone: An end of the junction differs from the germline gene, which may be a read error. CDR3 amino acids: CASSPRDFADTQYF. The CDR3 nucleotides read TGTGCCAGTAGTCCCCGGGACTTTGCAGACACGCAGTATTTT. The chain links TRBV19 to TRBJ2-3; D possibly corresponds to TRBD2 (6 bases). This CDR3 is built from 14 residues. Germline loops: CDR1 LNHDA, CDR2 SQIVND (reference sequence).